The 10 T cell receptor beta chains given below trace back to one sample, sequenced in a study of identical twins. TCRdb reprocessed the 5' RACE reads with MiXCR, giving one entry per CDR3 protein. The sample shows approximately 700,000 distinct CDR3 sequences, roughly 18% of them seen only once. The sample also formed part of further work on T cells expressing NK-cell markers.

Sequencing used PBMCs. These receptors were obtained from a woman aged 18-30 years in good health.

This clonotype was observed at least ten times. The CDR3 coding sequence is TGTGCCAGCAGCCCCCCAAGCGGAGAGGACGAGCAGTACTTC. This encodes CASSPPSGEDEQYF. The chain couples TRBV9 to TRBJ2-7; TRBD2 is a possible D gene (5 bases). The CDR3 consists of 14 residues. V dropped 4 bases and J dropped 5 bases, with 16 bases sitting between them. Germline CDR1 SGDLS, CDR2 YYNGEE. Supplemented by reference TRBV9 and TRBJ2-7, the full variable domain reads DSGVTQTPKHLITATGQRVTLRCSPRSGDLSVYWYQQSLDQGLQFLIQYYNGEERAKGNILERFSAQQFPDLHSELNLSSLELGDSALYFCASSPPSGEDEQYFGPGTRLTVT.

In its sample, this clonotype was seen a few times. The chain uses TRBV7-8 and TRBJ2-1, with 11 positions matching TRBD2. Germline lookup yields CDR1 SGHVS and CDR2 FQNEAQ. The CDR3 spans 14 residues. V was clipped by 5 bases and J by 5 bases; unmatched bases: 2. The CDR3 region is CASSVTSGDNEQFF. The CDR3 DNA reads as TGTGCCAGCAGCGTGACTAGCGGGGACAATGAGCAGTTCTTC.

This clonotype has only a few counts. This rearrangement joins TRBV29-1 to TRBJ1-1, with D possibly matching TRBD1 (6 bases). The V gene's germline CDR1 is SQVTM and CDR2 ANQGSEA. There are 16 residues in the CDR3. The V and J ends lost 2 bases and 7 bases respectively, with 23 bases between them. DNA for the CDR3: TGCAGCGTTGAAAGAAGCGATCGGACAGCGCAATTTGAAGCTTTCTTT. Encoded protein: CSVERSDRTAQFEAFF. Full variable domain (remainder filled in from reference TRBV29-1 and TRBJ1-1): SAVISQKPSRDICQRGTSLTIQCQVDSQVTMMFWYRQQPGQSLTLIATANQGSEATYESGFVIDKFPISRPNLTFSTLTVSNMSPEDSSIYLCSVERSDRTAQFEAFFGQGTRLTVV.

The V gene is TRBV5-1, the J gene TRBJ2-1; 7 positions match TRBD1. Looked up from germline, CDR1 is SGHRS and CDR2 is YFSETQ. The CDR3 spans 13 residues. J gave up 8 bases and V 4 bases, and 6 bases lay outside the gene matches. The chain's CDR3 is CASSRDDRDEQFF. CDR3 nucleotides: TGCGCCAGCAGCCGGGACGACAGGGATGAGCAGTTCTTC.

This clonotype showed up just a few times. The chain recombines TRBV10-3 with TRBJ1-2; TRBD1 aligns across 8 bases. This CDR3 is built from 11 residues. V lost 11 bases, J lost 10 bases, and 9 bases stayed unmatched. Looked up from germline, CDR1 is ENHRY and CDR2 is SYGVKD. The CDR3 loop is CALYRGSDYTF. CDR3 nucleotides: TGTGCCCTGTACAGGGGGTCCGACTACACCTTC.

The gene calls are TRBV20-1 and TRBJ2-1; weak D call: TRBD2 (6 bases). The germline V and J ends were trimmed by 0 bases and 1 base, with 10 bases remaining between them. The CDR3 loop spans 15 amino acids. The V gene's germline CDR1 is DFQATT and CDR2 SNEGSKA (reference sequence). As DNA, the CDR3 is TGCAGTGCTAGAGATTATAGCGGATCCTACAATGAGCAGTTCTTC. Translation gives CSARDYSGSYNEQFF.

This clonotype came up a few times. The V call is TRBV6-1, the J call TRBJ1-2; maybe TRBD1 (5 bases). CDR1 and CDR2 from the germline V gene are MNHNS and SASEGT. CDR3 length: 14 residues. Trimming removed 5 bases from V and 5 bases from J, with 15 bases in between. The CDR3 loop is CASSKTDSDYGYTF. Here the CDR3 DNA reads TGTGCCAGCAGTAAAACAGACAGTGATTATGGCTACACCTTC.

The chain couples TRBV12-3 or TRBV12-4 to TRBJ2-1; D is possibly TRBD2 (5 bases). Between the trimmed V and J ends, which lost 3 bases and 0 bases, there was a span of 9 bases. This CDR3 has 15 amino acids. The CDR3 spells CASSFAAGSYNEQFF. The CDR3 coding sequence is TGTGCCAGCAGTTTCGCGGCGGGCTCCTACAATGAGCAGTTCTTC.

This clonotype was seen more than once but under ten times. The chain carries TRBV20-1 and TRBJ2-5; 11 nucleotides match TRBD2. This CDR3 spans 14 amino acids. With V trimmed by 5 bases and J by 6 bases, 8 bases remained unmatched. Germline CDR1 and CDR2: DFQATT and SNEGSKA (reference sequence). This chain's CDR3 is CSAQLAGVVKTQYF. DNA of the CDR3: TGCAGTGCTCAACTAGCGGGAGTAGTGAAGACCCAGTACTTC.

This clonotype showed up just a few times. V is TRBV7-3 and J is TRBJ2-1, with TRBD2 as a possible D gene (7 bases). The V end lost 1 base, the J end lost 4 bases, and 11 bases lay between the germline ends. The germline CDR1 and CDR2 sequences are SGHTA and FQGTGA. The CDR3 is 15 residues long. The CDR3 DNA follows: TGTGCCAGCAGCTTAAGGGGGGGGGCTTACAATGAGCAGTTCTTC. It specifies CASSLRGGAYNEQFF.